Listed below are T cell receptor beta chains from one sample, sequenced in a study of identical twins. MiXCR, applied by TCRdb to the 5' RACE reads, yields one record per CDR3 protein. The sample has 410,000 or so distinct CDR3 sequences, approximately 17% seen once. The sample consisted of naive T cells sorted from blood. These TCRs come from a man between 50 and 59 years old in good health. The CDR3 runs from the conserved cysteine through the conserved F or W. D genes are given only for firm matches. Rows give clone size only sometimes, using once, few, many, or a class for an expanded clone.

v_gene	j_gene	abundance	d_gene	CDR3nt	CDR3aa
TRBV20-1	TRBJ2-7	few	TRBD1	TGCAGCGCAACCAGGACAGGGACCTACGAGCAGTACTTC	CSATRTGTYEQYF
TRBV7-8	TRBJ2-4	few	TRBD2	TGTGCCAGCAGCTGGGGACTAGCGGGGGGCTGGGGAAACATTCAGTACTTC	CASSWGLAGGWGNIQYF
TRBV5-1	TRBJ1-3	few	.	TGCGCCAGCAGCTCACAGGTCGACTCTGGAAACACCATATATTTT	CASSSQVDSGNTIYF
TRBV6-1	TRBJ2-7	many	.	TGTGCCAGCAGCGTAGAGGGATCGGGGTCCTACGAGCAGTACTTC	CASSVEGSGSYEQYF
TRBV24-1	TRBJ2-4	.	.	TGTGCCACCAGTTCCTGGACTGACAAAAACATTCAGTACTTC	CATSSWTDKNIQYF
TRBV4-2	TRBJ2-7	.	TRBD2	TGTGCCAGCAGCCAAGGGGGGGGTCAGACGTTACAAGCCTACTACGAGCAGTACTTC	CASSQGGGQTLQAYYEQYF
TRBV3-1	TRBJ1-6	many	.	TGTGCCAGCAGCCAGGACTCTTCACCCCTCCACTTT	CASSQDSSPLHF
TRBV28	TRBJ2-2	many	.	TGTGCCAGCAGTTTTGCAGGAGACACCGGGGAGCTGTTTTTT	CASSFAGDTGELFF
TRBV5-6	TRBJ2-1	few	TRBD2	TGTGCCAGCAGCTTCTTCGCGGGAGGGTCGGATGAGCAGTTCTTC	CASSFFAGGSDEQFF
TRBV10-3	TRBJ2-1	.	TRBD2	TGTGCCATCAGTGAGTCTCCCGGTAGGCTAGCGGCGACCTACAATGAGCAGTTCTTC	CAISESPGRLAATYNEQFF
TRBV5-1	TRBJ2-7	many	.	TGCGCCAGCAGCTTGGGGCCGTCGACGAACGAGCAGTACTTC	CASSLGPSTNEQYF
TRBV12-3/TRBV12-4	TRBJ2-5	.	.	TGTGCCAGCAGGACCTCAGGGAACCAAGAGACCCAGTACTTC	CASRTSGNQETQYF
TRBV12-3/TRBV12-4	TRBJ2-3	few	.	TGTGCCAGCAGAGCCCCTTCCACAGATACGCAGTATTTT	CASRAPSTDTQYF
TRBV9	TRBJ1-3	.	.	TGTGCCAGCAGCGTAGCGCCGGAACCTGGAAACACCATATATTTT	CASSVAPEPGNTIYF
TRBV3-1	TRBJ2-3	.	.	TGTGCCAGCAGCCAAGATGGGGGACTGATTCAGGTTTCCACAGATACGCAGTATTTT	CASSQDGGLIQVSTDTQYF
TRBV6-2/TRBV6-3	TRBJ1-1	few	.	TGTGCCAGCAGGTCAAGGGACCCGACGAACACTGAAGCTTTCTTT	CASRSRDPTNTEAFF
TRBV20-1	TRBJ1-5	few	.	TGCAGTGCTTGGGATGAGGGCACTAGCAATCAGCCCCAGCATTTT	CSAWDEGTSNQPQHF
TRBV15	TRBJ1-3	.	TRBD1	TGTGCCACCAGCAGAATCCGGGACAGGGTAATTGGAAACACCATATATTTT	CATSRIRDRVIGNTIYF
TRBV7-6	TRBJ2-1	.	.	TGTGCCAGCAGCCAGGTCGGTGGGCGCGATGAGCAGTTCTTC	CASSQVGGRDEQFF
TRBV20-1	TRBJ2-1	many	TRBD2	TGCAGTGCTGGACTAGGGGTAGGGGAGCAGTTCTTC	CSAGLGVGEQFF
TRBV6-1	TRBJ2-7	many	TRBD2	TGTGCCAGCACTCAGAGCGGGGGTCGATTTTACGAGCAGTACTTC	CASTQSGGRFYEQYF
TRBV15	TRBJ2-2	many	.	TGTGCCACCAGCAGAGAAGGCTGGGGCAGGGAGGACACCGGGGAGCTGTTTTTT	CATSREGWGREDTGELFF
TRBV14	TRBJ1-2	few	.	TGTGCCAGCAGCCAAGGGACGGCAGCCTATGGCTACACCTTC	CASSQGTAAYGYTF
TRBV6-4	TRBJ2-5	.	.	TGTGCCAGCAGCCTTAGACGGGGCGAGACCCAGTACTTC	CASSLRRGETQYF
TRBV28	TRBJ2-1	once	TRBD2	TGTGCCAGCAGTTTACGCAGGCTAGCGGTCTACAATGAGCAGTTCTTC	CASSLRRLAVYNEQFF
TRBV20-1	TRBJ1-1	few	.	TGCAGTGCCGCGCCGGGAACTGGGAACACTGAAGCTTTCTTT	CSAAPGTGNTEAFF
TRBV11-2	TRBJ2-7	.	TRBD2	TGTGCCAGCAGACTAGTGTGGGGGGGGAGCTCCTACGAGCAGTACTTC	CASRLVWGGSSYEQYF
TRBV20-1	TRBJ1-4	few	.	TGCAGTGCCCCGGGACAAACTGAAAAACTGTTTTTT	CSAPGQTEKLFF
TRBV19	TRBJ2-2	.	.	TGTGCCAGTAGTGGGGCCCCGAACACCGGGGAGCTGTTTTTT	CASSGAPNTGELFF
TRBV2	TRBJ2-5	many	TRBD2	TGTGCCAGCAACCTACTAGCGGGACAAGAGACCCAGTACTTC	CASNLLAGQETQYF
TRBV5-1	TRBJ2-1	few	.	TGCGCCAGCAGCTTGGTACAGCGGGCATCTTACAATGAGCAGTTCTTC	CASSLVQRASYNEQFF
TRBV7-2	TRBJ2-3	.	TRBD2	TGTGCCAGCAGCTTATCCCTAGCGGGGGGGCATGATACGCAGTATTTT	CASSLSLAGGHDTQYF
TRBV20-1	TRBJ2-7	once	.	TGCAGTGCTAGCACGGCATCTTACGAGCAGTACTTC	CSASTASYEQYF